The T cell receptor beta chain under discussion was sequenced for a study of human T cells and chemical hapten exposure. One entry per CDR3 protein results from TCRdb running MiXCR on the RACE reads. The sample shows about 380,000 distinct CDR3 sequences, 4.5% to 5.5% of them seen only once. The CDR3 covers 15 residues. Trimming cost V 10 bases and J 10 bases, with 26 bases left between them. The germline gives CDR1 MNHEY, CDR2 SMNVEV (reference sequence). This clonotype was observed a few times. Time point denoted: pre-sensitization, week 0. Treatment described: therapeutic diphenylcyclopropenone sensitization with weekly scalp DPC.

This material consisted of whole blood, taken in connection with sensitization to the hapten diphenylcyclopropenone (DPC). This sequence joins TRBV27 and TRBJ2-1; TRBD1 is a possible D gene (6 bases). This TCR derives from a woman in her forties or fifties with alopecia areata. Some clones in this sample may be carry-over from other donors' samples. CDR3 in DNA: TGTGCCACCCTTAGAGGAGTAGGGGGTGTTCGAGAGCAGTTCTTC. Translation: CATLRGVGGVREQFF.